This entry lists 15 T cell receptor beta chains sequenced from one sample in a study of tumor-infiltrating lymphocytes in localized non-small cell lung cancer. The repertoire was sequenced with immunoSEQ multiplex PCR; TCRdb's copy has only in-frame clones and lacks some. The profile shows about 8,900 clones, 60% to 80% of them singletons. The sequencing sample was made of uninvolved lung tissue not adjacent to the tumor. The receptors originated from a human donor with non-small cell lung cancer.

The J gene is TRBJ1-3, the V gene TRBV7-6; D unclear. This CDR3 comprises 14 residues. The V gene lost 5 bases and the J gene lost 0 bases, with 8 bases spanning the gap. Germline V gene data show CDR1 as SGHVS and CDR2 as FNYEAQ. The CDR3 bases are TGTGCCAGCAGCCATGTAGACTCTGGAAACACCATATATTTT. Residues: CASSHVDSGNTIYF.

The rearrangement joins TRBV7-2 to TRBJ2-5; D is perhaps TRBD2 (5 bases). The germline V gene has CDR1 SGHTA and CDR2 FQGNSA. The length of the CDR3 is 15 residues. The V and J ends lost 1 base and 2 bases respectively, with 11 bases between them. The CDR3 bases are TGTGCCAGCAGCTTAGGTCCGAGCGGACAAGAGACCCAGTACTTC. It translates to CASSLGPSGQETQYF.

The rearrangement links TRBV29-1 to TRBJ2-3, with TRBD1 matching 9 bases. CDR3 length equals 17 residues. Germline CDR1 SQVTM, CDR2 ANQGSEA. Losses at the gene ends were 4 bases for V and 3 bases for J; bases not matched to a gene: 14. CDR3 sequence reads: CSVGPWVGTGTTDTQYF. The CDR3 DNA follows: TGCAGCGTTGGACCCTGGGTCGGGACAGGGACTACAGATACGCAGTATTTT.

This clone was observed a few times. The chain employs TRBV20-1 and TRBJ2-3; TRBD2 matches 9 bases. The J segment lost 10 bases and the V segment lost 5 bases, leaving 4 bases of the junction unmatched. Germline V lookup: CDR1 DFQATT, CDR2 SNEGSKA (reference sequence). The CDR3 totals 11 residues. This chain's CDR3 is CSAGKREAQYF. CDR3 bases: TGCAGTGCTGGGAAGCGGGAGGCGCAGTATTTT.

The J gene is TRBJ2-5, the V gene TRBV7-7, with D possibly matching TRBD2 (6 bases). The V end lost 2 bases, the J end lost 4 bases, and 8 bases lay between the germline ends. CDR3 length: 13 residues. Germline loops: CDR1 SSHAT, CDR2 FNYEAQ (reference sequence). CDR3 nucleotides: TGTGCCAGCAGCTTAAGCGGGCGAGAGACCCAGTACTTC. It codes for CASSLSGRETQYF.

This clone came up a few times. The chain employs TRBV5-1 and TRBJ2-3; D is undetermined. This CDR3 has 13 amino acids. Trimming shortened V by 2 bases and J by 4 bases, and 8 bases separated the two germline ends. The V gene's germline CDR1 is SGHRS and CDR2 YFSETQ. Here the CDR3 DNA reads TGCGCCAGCAGCTTCGGTGGCGCAGATACGCAGTATTTT. Encoded protein: CASSFGGADTQYF. The whole variable domain, remainder taken from reference TRBV5-1 and TRBJ2-3, is KAGVTQTPRYLIKTRGQQVTLSCSPISGHRSVSWYQQTPGQGLQFLFEYFSETQRNKGNFPGRFSGRQFSNSRSEMNVSTLELGDSALYLCASSFGGADTQYFGPGTRLTVL.

The V call is TRBV20-1, the J call TRBJ2-7; D is unclear. The CDR3 spans 10 residues. The V and J ends lost 3 bases and 7 bases respectively, with 7 bases between them. The germline CDR1 and CDR2 sequences are DFQATT and SNEGSKA (reference sequence). The CDR3 bases are TGCAGTGCTAGCCTCGCTGAGCAGTACTTC. Amino acid sequence: CSASLAEQYF.

The sample holds a few counts of this clone. The chain is built from TRBV29-1 and TRBJ1-1; the D is unclear. Germline values: CDR1 SQVTM, CDR2 ANQGSEA. V gave up 4 bases and J gave up 2 bases, with 11 bases separating them. CDR3 length: 13 amino acids. CDR3 protein: CSVAEWDNTEAFF. CDR3 DNA: TGCAGCGTTGCTGAATGGGATAACACTGAAGCTTTCTTT. The whole variable domain, filled in from reference TRBV29-1 and TRBJ1-1, reads SAVISQKPSRDICQRGTSLTIQCQVDSQVTMMFWYRQQPGQSLTLIATANQGSEATYESGFVIDKFPISRPNLTFSTLTVSNMSPEDSSIYLCSVAEWDNTEAFFGQGTRLTVV.

The chain carries TRBV19 and TRBJ1-2, with 9 bases fitting TRBD1. This CDR3 is 12 amino acids long. Germline-derived CDR1 and CDR2 are LNHDA and SQIVND (reference sequence). The CDR3: CASGGTGSGYTF. CDR3 DNA: TGTGCAAGTGGGGGGACAGGGTCTGGCTACACCTTC.

J is TRBJ2-3 and V is TRBV19, with D maybe TRBD2 (6 bases). The CDR3 is 16 amino acids. Germline CDR1 and CDR2: LNHDA and SQIVND (reference sequence). Trimming removed 3 bases from V and 4 bases from J, with 17 bases in between. CDR3 amino acids: CASSIAREVGADTQYF. The CDR3 DNA follows: TGTGCCAGTAGTATCGCGAGGGAGGTGGGCGCAGATACGCAGTATTTT.

This clone has just one count. The chain recombines TRBV7-8 with TRBJ2-7, with unresolved D. Germline V gene data show CDR1 as SGHVS and CDR2 as FQNEAQ. Trimming stripped 0 bases from V and 3 bases from J, with 9 bases between. CDR3 size: 14 residues. CDR3 in amino acids: CASSLAPRSYEQYF. DNA for the CDR3: TGTGCCAGCAGCTTAGCCCCCAGGAGCTACGAGCAGTACTTC.

The V gene is TRBV7-6, the J gene TRBJ2-7; TRBD2 agrees at 8 bases. The CDR3 covers 14 residues. With 5 bases clipped from V and 5 bases from J, the junction kept 8 bases outside the gene matches. The V gene's germline CDR1 is SGHVS and CDR2 FNYEAQ. The CDR3 nucleotides are TGTGCCAGCAGCACACGGAGCGGGAGTCACGAGCAGTACTTC. Protein: CASSTRSGSHEQYF.

The chain is built from TRBV28 and TRBJ2-3; D may be TRBD1 or TRBD2 (5 bases each). CDR1 is MDHEN and CDR2 is SYDVKM in the germline V gene. The CDR3 extends over 13 amino acids. The V end lost 8 bases, the J end lost 3 bases, and 12 bases lay between the germline ends. The CDR3 sequence is CASRAGGTDTQYF. The CDR3 DNA is TGTGCCAGCCGAGCTGGGGGTACAGATACGCAGTATTTT.

As to this clone: The junction differs from germline at one of its ends, possibly a read error. The rearrangement uses TRBV7-7 and TRBJ2-5, with D perhaps matching TRBD2 (5 bases). The CDR3 length is 13 residues. Germline V gives CDR1 SSHAT, CDR2 FNYEAQ (reference sequence). The CDR3 loop is CASSLGGRETQYF. The CDR3 region has the DNA TGTGCTAGCAGCTTAGGAGGTCGAGAGACCCAGTACTTC. The full variable domain, completed using reference TRBV7-7 and TRBJ2-5, is GAGVSQSPRYKVTKRGQDVTLRCDPISSHATLYWYQQALGQGPEFLTYFNYEAQPDKSGLPSDRFSAERPEGSISTLTIQRTEQRDSAMYRCASSLGGRETQYFGPGTRLLVL.

V usage is TRBV6-5 and J usage is TRBJ1-4, with 7 positions matching TRBD1. The length of the CDR3 is 14 residues. The V gene end was trimmed by 5 bases and the J gene end by 6 bases; junction bases not matched to a gene: 6. Germline assignment: CDR1 MNHEY and CDR2 SVGAGI. For the CDR3, the DNA is TGTGCCAGCAGTACACAGGGGATGTATGAAAAACTGTTTTTT. It translates to CASSTQGMYEKLFF.